The 19 T cell receptor beta chains below all came from one sample that was sequenced in a study of Ad26.COV2.S vaccination and SARS-CoV-2 variants. TCRdb keeps only in-frame clones here, not all; method: immunoSEQ multiplex PCR. The sample contains 300,000 to 450,000 clones, roughly nine tenths of which appear only once. Source: peripheral blood, taken after recovery from COVID-19. The receptors derive from a human donor who had recovered from COVID-19.

This chain uses TRBV13 with TRBJ1-2; tentatively, D is TRBD1 (5 bases). Trimming took off 4 bases at V and 4 bases at J, with 22 bases between the two ends. In germline, CDR1 is PRHDT, CDR2 FYEKMQ (reference sequence). The CDR3 runs to 17 residues. The CDR3: CASSSAGTDTNRYGYTF. DNA for the CDR3: TGTGCCAGCAGCTCCGCGGGGACGGACACCAACCGCTATGGCTACACCTTC.

This clone is a singleton in its sample. The chain has TRBV4-1 and TRBJ2-2; 9 bases are shared with TRBD2. CDR3 length: 15 residues. CDR1 and CDR2 from the germline V gene are MGHRA and YSYEKL. V lost 4 bases, J lost 5 bases, and 5 bases stayed unmatched. The DNA of the CDR3 is TGCGCCAGCAGCCGAAATAGCGGGGGAACCGGGGAGCTGTTTTTT. Translated: CASSRNSGGTGELFF.

The rearrangement links TRBV27 to TRBJ2-7; D is ambiguous. Trimming shortened V by 6 bases and J by 5 bases, and 20 bases separated the two germline ends. This CDR3 is 15 amino acids long. CDR1 is MNHEY and CDR2 is SMNVEV in the germline V gene (reference sequence). CDR3: CASRPMGEFPHEQYF. In DNA, the CDR3 is TGTGCCAGCAGGCCTATGGGCGAATTCCCCCACGAGCAGTACTTC.

This rearrangement joins TRBV3-1 (or the pseudogene TRBV3-2) to TRBJ1-2; D is uncertain. The V gene's germline CDR1 is LGHDT and CDR2 YNNKEL (reference sequence). Trimming removed 4 bases from V and 2 bases from J, with 20 bases in between. This CDR3 contains 17 residues. CDR3 in DNA: TGTGCCAGCAGCCCCCGACCCGGCGCTAGTATAAACTATGGCTACACCTTC. It translates to CASSPRPGASINYGYTF.

The rearrangement joins TRBV2 to TRBJ1-6; 8 bases are shared with TRBD1. Germline CDR1 reads SNHLY; CDR2 reads FYNNEI. V gave up 6 bases and J gave up 10 bases; unmatched junction bases: 8. This CDR3 is built from 14 residues. The CDR3 region has the DNA TGTGCCAGCAGCCCCAGGGGGCAGGTGTCACCCCTCCACTTT. This codes for CASSPRGQVSPLHF.

The chain joins TRBV2 to TRBJ2-3; 10 bases map to TRBD1. CDR1 and CDR2 (germline): SNHLY, FYNNEI. Trimming cost V 4 bases and J 4 bases; bases outside gene matches: 8. The CDR3 is made up of 16 amino acids. The DNA of the CDR3 is TGTGCCAGCAGTGTTAGGGCGACAGGGGGCCCAGATACGCAGTATTTT. Its translation: CASSVRATGGPDTQYF.

The rearrangement uses TRBV19 and TRBJ2-5; 7 bases line up with TRBD2. With V trimmed by 1 base and J by 1 base, 0 bases remained unmatched. The CDR3 has 14 residues. The V gene's germline CDR1 is LNHDA and CDR2 SQIVND (reference sequence). CDR3 nucleotides: TGTGCCAGTAGTATAGCGGGGGGCCAAGAGACCCAGTACTTC. Translation gives CASSIAGGQETQYF.

V gene TRBV12-5 combines with J gene TRBJ1-1; TRBD1 might be the D (5 bases). There are 15 residues in the CDR3. CDR1 LGHNT and CDR2 FRNRAP come from the germline V gene. Trimming removed 5 bases from V and 7 bases from J, with 20 bases in between. The CDR3 DNA sequence: TGTGCTAGTGGTGTACAAACCGGGGCCGGCAATGAAGCTTTCTTT. Protein sequence: CASGVQTGAGNEAFF.

Concerning this clone itself: The junction and the germline gene differ at one end; a read error may be behind it. This rearrangement joins TRBV7-7 to TRBJ2-2; 10 bases map to TRBD2. The CDR3 has 21 residues. CDR1 SSHAT and CDR2 FNYEAQ come from the germline V gene (reference sequence). The CDR3 DNA reads TGTGCTAGCAGTCCTTATTACCCCGGGACTAGCGTGGCTCGCGGCACCGGGGAGCTGTTTTTT. Translated: CASSPYYPGTSVARGTGELFF.

The rearrangement links TRBV4-2 to TRBJ1-3; D is uncertain. The V and J ends lost 1 base and 7 bases respectively, with 5 bases between them. The germline gives CDR1 LGHNA, CDR2 YNFKEQ. The CDR3 runs to 12 residues. The DNA of the CDR3 is TGTGCCAGCAGCCAAGGGGTGAACACCATATATTTT. It encodes CASSQGVNTIYF.

V gene TRBV6-5 combines with J gene TRBJ1-2; no definite D call. V lost 0 bases, J lost 7 bases, and 15 bases lay in between. CDR1 and CDR2 (germline): MNHEY, SVGAGI. CDR3 length: 15 residues. The CDR3 nucleotides read TGTGCCAGCAGTTACTCTCAGTCGTCAATGAGTGGCTACACCTTC. Its protein product is CASSYSQSSMSGYTF.

Turning to this clone: Mismatch with germline at one junction end may stem from a read error. The V gene is TRBV7-9, the J gene TRBJ1-4; D perhaps matches TRBD1 (6 bases). Germline-derived CDR1 and CDR2 are SEHNR and FQNEAQ (reference sequence). This CDR3 is 14 amino acids long. This CDR3 is CASSLGQGNEELFF. In nucleotides, the CDR3 is TGTGCCAGCAGCCTGGGACAAGGTAATGAAGAACTGTTTTTT.

The count of this clone is one. The chain uses TRBV19 and TRBJ1-6; D unclear. V lost 3 bases, J lost 4 bases, and 13 bases lay in between. Germline V gene data show CDR1 as LNHDA and CDR2 as SQIVND (reference sequence). The CDR3 is 16 amino acids. This chain's CDR3 is CASSIGAVNYNSPLHF. The CDR3 DNA is TGTGCCAGTAGTATCGGCGCAGTTAATTATAATTCACCCCTCCACTTT.

The V gene is TRBV12-3 or TRBV12-4, the J gene TRBJ1-5; no firm D call. V lost 7 bases and J 10 bases, leaving 11 bases between the germline ends. This CDR3 has 11 residues. CDR3 sequence reads: CASTGVGPQHF. As DNA, the CDR3 is TGTGCCAGCACCGGGGTCGGACCCCAGCATTTT.

V is TRBV7-9 and J is TRBJ2-1, with a weak D call TRBD1 (6 bases). The CDR3 totals 17 residues. Trimming left V 1 base short and J 1 base short, with 14 bases between. The germline V gene has CDR1 SEHNR and CDR2 FQNEAQ (reference sequence). The CDR3 nucleotides read TGTGCCAGCAGCTTAGGGGTAGGGGGACGGTCCTACAATGAGCAGTTCTTC. This encodes CASSLGVGGRSYNEQFF. The full variable domain, completed using reference TRBV7-9 and TRBJ2-1, is DTGVSQNPRHKITKRGQNVTFRCDPISEHNRLYWYRQTLGQGPEFLTYFQNEAQLEKSRLLSDRFSAERPKGSFSTLEIQRTEQGDSAMYLCASSLGVGGRSYNEQFFGPGTRLTVL.

V gene TRBV5-4 combines with J gene TRBJ1-6; 10 bases line up with TRBD1. The V gene's germline CDR1 is SGHNT and CDR2 YYREEE (reference sequence). Trimming at V came to 4 bases and at J to 10 bases, leaving 11 bases not matched to a gene. The CDR3 runs to 16 residues. This CDR3 reads CASSRRSSTGGSPLHF. CDR3 in DNA: TGTGCCAGCAGCCGCAGGTCGTCGACAGGGGGCTCACCCCTCCACTTT. Combining the CDR3 with reference TRBV5-4 and TRBJ1-6 gives the whole variable domain ETGVTQSPTHLIKTRGQQVTLRCSSQSGHNTVSWYQQALGQGPQFIFQYYREEENGRGNFPPRFSGLQFPNYSSELNVNALELDDSALYLCASSRRSSTGGSPLHFGNGTRLTVT.

In the case of this clone: The sample holds other DNA sequences that translate to the same CDR3. The V gene is TRBV29-1, the J gene TRBJ2-3; D gene unclear. The CDR3 has 13 amino acids. V was clipped by 4 bases and J by 2 bases, with 10 bases between them. CDR1 and CDR2 (germline): SQVTM, ANQGSEA. The CDR3 DNA is TGCAGCGTTGGGGGTCGAGTCACAGATACGCAGTATTTT. It specifies CSVGGRVTDTQYF.

Here the CDR3 reads CASSLANGGETQYF. The CDR3 DNA sequence: TGTGCCAGCAGCTTGGCTAACGGAGGAGAGACCCAGTACTTC. The chain carries TRBV5-5 and TRBJ2-5, with a tentative D call TRBD2 (5 bases). Germline values: CDR1 SGHKS, CDR2 YYEKEE (reference sequence). Trimming left V 0 bases short and J 4 bases short, with 10 bases between. CDR3 size: 14 residues.

A word on this clone: Distinct nucleotide sequences in the sample also encode this CDR3. The V and J genes are TRBV2 and TRBJ2-5, with D hard to call. V was shortened by 6 bases and J by 5 bases, with 4 bases between the two germline ends. The CDR3 consists of 10 residues. Germline CDR1 reads SNHLY; CDR2 reads FYNNEI. The CDR3 sequence: CASRGETQYF. In DNA, the CDR3 is TGTGCCAGCAGAGGTGAGACCCAGTACTTC.